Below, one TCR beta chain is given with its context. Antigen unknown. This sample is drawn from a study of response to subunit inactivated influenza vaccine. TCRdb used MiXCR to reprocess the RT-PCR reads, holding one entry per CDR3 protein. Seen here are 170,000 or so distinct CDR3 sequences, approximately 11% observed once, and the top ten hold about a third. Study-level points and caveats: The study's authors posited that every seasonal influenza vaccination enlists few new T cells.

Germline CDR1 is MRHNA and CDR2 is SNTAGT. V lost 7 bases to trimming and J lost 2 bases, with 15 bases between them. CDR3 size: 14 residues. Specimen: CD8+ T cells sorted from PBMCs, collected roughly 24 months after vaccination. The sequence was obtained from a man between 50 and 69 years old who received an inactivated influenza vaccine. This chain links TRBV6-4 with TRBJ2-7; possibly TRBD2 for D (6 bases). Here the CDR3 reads CASIPGTSTYEQYF. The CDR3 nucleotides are TGTGCCAGCATCCCCGGGACTTCTACCTACGAGCAGTACTTC.